This is a list of T cell receptor beta chains from one sample in a study of blood T cells in healthy people across ages. Each CDR3 protein is one row after TCRdb ran MiXCR on the 5' RACE reads. The sample lists roughly 640,000 distinct CDR3 sequences; approximately 30% were seen once. Sequenced input: blood. These receptors were taken from a woman older than 75 in good health. CDR3s leave out the opening cysteine and the closing phenylalanine or tryptophan.

V	J	CDR3
TRBV28	TRBJ2-5	ASRSGGAEETQY
TRBV6-1	TRBJ2-3	ASSENSGSTDTQY
TRBV30	TRBJ2-1	AWRQGTGNEQF
TRBV29-1	TRBJ2-3	SALGRGGTLDTQY
TRBV6-1	TRBJ1-4	ASRPGGGWGEKLF
TRBV13	TRBJ1-2	ASSSPGHRGFGGYT
TRBV20-1	TRBJ1-1	SAFTEYEGEAF
TRBV6-1	TRBJ2-7	ASSHRESYEQY
TRBV20-1	TRBJ1-2	SAPRDRVIGYT
TRBV2	TRBJ2-2	ASSEIGELF
TRBV6-1	TRBJ2-1	ASTRGQGASSSYNEQF
TRBV27	NA	ASSLSIAGTSYNEQY
TRBV7-8	TRBJ1-4	ASSLTGTANEKLF
TRBV3-1	TRBJ2-5	ASSQTTRTETQY
TRBV18	TRBJ1-1	ASSPTGRANTEAF
TRBV20-1	TRBJ2-3	SAQASGRFVDTQY
TRBV9	TRBJ2-7	ASSVRRDPYEQY
TRBV5-1	TRBJ1-6	ASSFGTQGGSPLH
TRBV7-9	TRBJ2-1	ASSPTERTPYNEQF
TRBV29-1	TRBJ2-7	SVSSGTGSEQY